The 9 T cell receptor beta chains below all came from one sample that was sequenced in a study of blood T cell repertoires in COVID-19. Assay used: immunoSEQ multiplex PCR; TCRdb lists only in-frame clones, some missing. The table records about 160,000 clones, 70% to 80% of them present only once. The sequenced sample consisted of peripheral blood. These receptors originate from a woman in her fifties or sixties with COVID-19, enrolled during active disease.

CDR3 nucleotides: TGTGCCAGCAGCCCTTTGTCCGGGACAGGGGTAACCGGGGAGCTGTTTTTT. Translated: CASSPLSGTGVTGELFF. The J gene is TRBJ2-2, the V gene TRBV7-8, with TRBD1 identical over 10 bases. V trimming: 5 bases; J trimming: 5 bases; junction bases outside the gene matches: 11. Germline CDR1 reads SGHVS; CDR2 reads FQNEAQ. The CDR3 has 17 amino acids.

The rearrangement uses TRBV5-1 and TRBJ2-2; no clear D gene. Germline V gene data show CDR1 as SGHRS and CDR2 as YFSETQ. Between the trimmed V and J ends, which lost 1 base and 7 bases, there was a span of 2 bases. The CDR3 loop spans 11 amino acids. CDR3 bases: TGCGCCAGCAGCTTGTACGGGGAGCTGTTTTTT. It encodes CASSLYGELFF.

The chain joins TRBV19 to TRBJ2-2, with 15 bases identical to TRBD2. The CDR3 extends over 18 amino acids. V was pared by 4 bases and J by 5 bases, with 8 bases of the junction left unmatched. Germline V gene sequence: CDR1 LNHDA, CDR2 SQIVND (reference sequence). CDR3 region: CASSNIGLAGGRTGELFF. The CDR3 DNA reads TGTGCCAGTAGTAACATCGGACTAGCGGGAGGGCGGACCGGGGAGCTGTTTTTT. Looking up the rest from reference TRBV19 and TRBJ2-2 gives the full variable domain: DGGITQSPKYLFRKEGQNVTLSCEQNLNHDAMYWYRQDPGQGLRLIYYSQIVNDFQKGDIAEGYSVSREKKESFPLTVTSAQKNPTAFYLCASSNIGLAGGRTGELFFGEGSRLTVL.

The chain joins TRBV6-1 to TRBJ2-1; D uncertain. The V end lost 1 base, the J end lost 12 bases, and 13 bases lay between the germline ends. The CDR3 spans 13 residues. Per the germline V gene, CDR1 is MNHNS and CDR2 is SASEGT. This CDR3 is CASSEGVRVWQFF. The CDR3 DNA follows: TGTGCCAGCAGTGAAGGTGTACGGGTTTGGCAGTTCTTC.

J is TRBJ2-7 and V is TRBV5-6; TRBD2 aligns across 10 bases. Trimming cost V 4 bases and J 5 bases; bases outside gene matches: 9. Looked up from germline, CDR1 is SGHDT and CDR2 is YYEEEE. This CDR3 is 15 amino acids long. CDR3 amino acids: CASSQGLAGVHEQYF. In DNA, the CDR3 is TGTGCCAGCAGCCAGGGGCTAGCGGGAGTCCACGAGCAGTACTTC.

The chain is built from TRBV24-1 and TRBJ2-1; the match to TRBD2 covers 7 bases. V lost 3 bases, J lost 6 bases, and 4 bases stayed unmatched. From germline, CDR1 is KGHDR and CDR2 SFDVKD. This CDR3 is 14 amino acids long. In nucleotides, the CDR3 is TGTGCCACCAGTGATAAGACTAGCTCCAATGAGCAGTTCTTC. This translates into CATSDKTSSNEQFF.

The rearrangement joins TRBV14 to TRBJ2-5; D is undetermined. This CDR3 comprises 14 residues. Germline V CDR1 and CDR2: SGHDN, FVKESK. The ends were cut back, 3 bases at V and 5 bases at J, with 13 bases in the middle. CDR3 nucleotides: TGTGCCAGCAGCCAGAGTACAGATAGGGAGACCCAGTACTTC. It codes for CASSQSTDRETQYF.

V is TRBV3-1 (or the pseudogene TRBV3-2) and J is TRBJ2-1; 15 bases are shared with TRBD2. Germline-derived CDR1 and CDR2 are LGHDT and YNNKEL (reference sequence). The CDR3 sequence is 18 residues long. The ends lost 2 bases at V and 4 bases at J; junction bases unmatched: 6. The CDR3 DNA reads as TGTGCCAGCAGCCAATATGGACTAGCGGGAGGGGTGTACAATGAGCAGTTCTTC. Its translation is CASSQYGLAGGVYNEQFF.

The chain carries TRBV7-9 and TRBJ1-6; possibly TRBD1 for D (6 bases). Germline assignment: CDR1 SEHNR and CDR2 FQNEAQ (reference sequence). The V end lost 5 bases, the J end lost 8 bases, and 13 bases lay between the germline ends. The CDR3 length is 14 residues. This CDR3 reads CASSIGQRDSPLHF. Here the CDR3 DNA reads TGTGCCAGCAGCATCGGACAGCGAGATTCACCCCTCCACTTT.